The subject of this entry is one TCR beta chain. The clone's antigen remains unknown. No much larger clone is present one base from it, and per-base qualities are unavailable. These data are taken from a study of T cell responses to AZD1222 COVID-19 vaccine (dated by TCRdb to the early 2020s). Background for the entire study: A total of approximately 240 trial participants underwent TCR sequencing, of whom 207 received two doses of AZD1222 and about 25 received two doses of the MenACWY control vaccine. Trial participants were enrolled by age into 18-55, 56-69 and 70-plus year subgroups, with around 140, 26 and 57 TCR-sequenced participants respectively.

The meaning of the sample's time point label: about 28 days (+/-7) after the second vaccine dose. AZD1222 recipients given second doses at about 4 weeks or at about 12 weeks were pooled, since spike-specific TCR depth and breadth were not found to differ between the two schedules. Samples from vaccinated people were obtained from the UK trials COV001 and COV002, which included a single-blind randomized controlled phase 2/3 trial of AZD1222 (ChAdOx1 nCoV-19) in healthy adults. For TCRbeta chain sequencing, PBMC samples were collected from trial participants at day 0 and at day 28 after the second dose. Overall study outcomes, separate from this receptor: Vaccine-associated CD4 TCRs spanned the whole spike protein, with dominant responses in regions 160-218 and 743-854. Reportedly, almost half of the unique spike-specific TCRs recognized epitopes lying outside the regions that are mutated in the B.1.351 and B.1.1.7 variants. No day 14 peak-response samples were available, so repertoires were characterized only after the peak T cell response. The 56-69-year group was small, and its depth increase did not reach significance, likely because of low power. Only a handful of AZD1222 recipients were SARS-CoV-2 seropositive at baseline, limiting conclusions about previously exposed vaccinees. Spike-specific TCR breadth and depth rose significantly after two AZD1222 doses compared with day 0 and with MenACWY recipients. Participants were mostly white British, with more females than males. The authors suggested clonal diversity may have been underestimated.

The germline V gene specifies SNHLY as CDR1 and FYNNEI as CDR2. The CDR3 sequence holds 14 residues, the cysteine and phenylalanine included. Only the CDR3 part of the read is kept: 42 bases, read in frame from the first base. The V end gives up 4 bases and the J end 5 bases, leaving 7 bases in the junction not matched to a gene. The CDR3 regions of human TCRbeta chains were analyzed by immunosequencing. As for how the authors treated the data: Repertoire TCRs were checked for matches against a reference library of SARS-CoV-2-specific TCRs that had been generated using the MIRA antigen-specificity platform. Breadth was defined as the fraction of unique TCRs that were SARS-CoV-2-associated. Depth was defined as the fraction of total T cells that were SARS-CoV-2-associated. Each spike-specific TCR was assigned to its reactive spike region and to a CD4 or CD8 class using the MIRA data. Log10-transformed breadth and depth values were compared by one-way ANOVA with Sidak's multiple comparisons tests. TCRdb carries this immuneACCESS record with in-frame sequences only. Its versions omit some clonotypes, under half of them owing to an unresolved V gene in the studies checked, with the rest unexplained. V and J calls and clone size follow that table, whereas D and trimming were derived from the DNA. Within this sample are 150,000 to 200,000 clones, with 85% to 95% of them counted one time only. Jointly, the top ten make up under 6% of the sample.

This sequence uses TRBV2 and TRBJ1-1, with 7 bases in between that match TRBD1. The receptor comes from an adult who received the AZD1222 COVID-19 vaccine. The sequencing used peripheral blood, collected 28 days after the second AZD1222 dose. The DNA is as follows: TGTGCCAGCAGTGCGCTGGGACAGCCAACTGAAGCTTTCTTT. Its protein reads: CASSALGQPTEAFF.